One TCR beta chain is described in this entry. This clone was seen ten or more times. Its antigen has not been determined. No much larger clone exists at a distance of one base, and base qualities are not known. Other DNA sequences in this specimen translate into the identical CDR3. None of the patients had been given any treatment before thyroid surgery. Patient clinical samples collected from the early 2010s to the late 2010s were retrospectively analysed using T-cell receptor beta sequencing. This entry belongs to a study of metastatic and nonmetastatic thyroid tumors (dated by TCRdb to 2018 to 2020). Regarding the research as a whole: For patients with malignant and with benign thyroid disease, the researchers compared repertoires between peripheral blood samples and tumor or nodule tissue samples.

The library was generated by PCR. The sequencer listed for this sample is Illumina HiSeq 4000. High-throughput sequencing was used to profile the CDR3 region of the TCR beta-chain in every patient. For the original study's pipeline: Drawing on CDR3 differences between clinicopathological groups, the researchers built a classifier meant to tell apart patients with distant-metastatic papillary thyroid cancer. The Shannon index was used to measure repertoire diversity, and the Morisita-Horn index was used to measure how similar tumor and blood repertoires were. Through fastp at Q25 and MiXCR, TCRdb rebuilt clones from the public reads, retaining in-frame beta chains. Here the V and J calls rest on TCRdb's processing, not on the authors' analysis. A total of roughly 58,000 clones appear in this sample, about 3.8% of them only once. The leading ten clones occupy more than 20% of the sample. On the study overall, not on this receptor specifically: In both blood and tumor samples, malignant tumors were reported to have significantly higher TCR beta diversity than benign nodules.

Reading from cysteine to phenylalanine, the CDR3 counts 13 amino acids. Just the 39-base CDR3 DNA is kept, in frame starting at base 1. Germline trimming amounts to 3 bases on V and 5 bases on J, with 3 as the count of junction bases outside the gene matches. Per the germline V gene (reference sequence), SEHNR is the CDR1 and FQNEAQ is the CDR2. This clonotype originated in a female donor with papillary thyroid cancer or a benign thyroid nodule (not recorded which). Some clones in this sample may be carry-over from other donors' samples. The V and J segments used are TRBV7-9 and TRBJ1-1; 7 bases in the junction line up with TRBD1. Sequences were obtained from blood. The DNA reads TGTGCCAGCAGCTTCACAGGGGATACTGAAGCTTTCTTT. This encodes CASSFTGDTEAFF.